Below, 32 T cell receptor beta chains from the same sample are listed, as sequenced in a study of cytomegalovirus exposure and HLA in healthy donors (TCRdb year 2017). The protocol used for the library was the immunoSEQ multiplex PCR assay. The multiplex PCR relied on a mix of 60 forward primers for TCR Vbeta segments and 13 reverse primers for TCR Jbeta segments. TCRdb stores this immuneACCESS table with in-frame sequences only. Part of the clones is absent; in the studies checked, under half of the shortfall reflects unresolved V genes, and no reason is known for the rest. Counted in this sample were 80,000 to 130,000 clones; 65% to 75% of them appeared once. About 4.3% of the sample goes to the ten largest clones. Sequencing was done on a sample of PBMCs. The source is a woman between 18 and 29 years old in good health and CMV-seropositive.

The rearrangement links TRBV14 to TRBJ1-1; a possible D gene is TRBD1 (6 bases). CDR1 and CDR2 from the germline V gene are SGHDN and FVKESK. The CDR3 extends over 16 amino acids. V was shortened by 5 bases and J by 0 bases, with 16 bases between the two germline ends. CDR3 DNA sequence: TGTGCCAGCAGCTCTTACAGGGCGTCCATGAACACTGAAGCTTTCTTT. Amino acid sequence: CASSSYRASMNTEAFF.

The rearrangement links TRBV27 to TRBJ1-5, with no clear D. The CDR3 spans 13 residues. Trimming removed 4 bases at V and 7 bases at J, with 11 bases between. Germline-derived CDR1 and CDR2 are MNHEY and SMNVEV (reference sequence). CDR3 bases: TGTGCCAGCAGTTACGCCCGACAACAGCCCCAGCATTTT. Its protein is CASSYARQQPQHF.

This chain links TRBV6-5 with TRBJ2-2; 7 nucleotides line up with TRBD1. V dropped 6 bases and J dropped 0; count of bases not matched to a gene: 4. Looked up from germline, CDR1 is MNHEY and CDR2 is SVGAGI. The CDR3 is 15 amino acids. CDR3 sequence reads: CASSSGTANTGELFF. The CDR3 bases are TGTGCCAGCAGCTCCGGGACAGCGAACACCGGGGAGCTGTTTTTT.

The CDR3 reads CASSQFTGWNTEAFF. DNA for the CDR3: TGCGCCAGCAGCCAATTTACAGGGTGGAACACTGAAGCTTTCTTT. This chain links TRBV4-3 with TRBJ1-1; tentatively, D is TRBD1 (6 bases). CDR3 length equals 15 residues. The germline gives CDR1 LGHNA, CDR2 YSLEER. Trimming took off 2 bases at V and 1 base at J, with 11 bases between the two ends.

The sample holds a few counts of this clone. This rearrangement joins TRBV27 to TRBJ2-1; TRBD2 aligns across 11 bases. After removal of 7 bases from V and 5 bases from J, the junction contained 7 bases not matched to a gene. The CDR3 sequence is 15 residues long. Germline lookup yields CDR1 MNHEY and CDR2 SMNVEV (reference sequence). CDR3 region: CASTLGTSGHNEQFF. The DNA for the CDR3 is TGTGCCAGCACCCTCGGGACTAGCGGCCACAATGAGCAGTTCTTC.

This clone came up a few times. One junction end does not reproduce the germline sequence, and a read error may be involved. V and J are TRBV29-1 and TRBJ2-1, with 13 bases aligning to TRBD2. The CDR3 is 17 residues long. Looked up from germline, CDR1 is SQVTM and CDR2 is ANQGSEA. The CDR3 nucleotides are TGCAGCGCTGAAGGGGGTGACGGGGGACTAGCGGGACCTGAGCAGTTCTTC. This gives the protein CSAEGGDGGLAGPEQFF.

This chain uses TRBV11-2 with TRBJ2-1; the D is unclear. The CDR3 runs 17 residues. The V and J ends lost 0 bases and 5 bases respectively, with 17 bases between them. CDR1 SGHAT and CDR2 FQNNGV come from the germline V gene. CDR3 amino acids: CASSLESPYSRNNEQFF. The CDR3 bases are TGTGCCAGCAGCTTAGAATCCCCTTACAGCCGAAACAATGAGCAGTTCTTC.

The rearrangement links TRBV4-3 to TRBJ2-1, with 10 nucleotides matching TRBD2. V dropped 0 bases and J dropped 10; count of bases not matched to a gene: 9. CDR1 is LGHNA, CDR2 YSLEER, per germline. The CDR3 consists of 16 residues. The CDR3 DNA reads as TGCGCCAGCAGCCAAGATCCTAGCGGGAGTGGTTGGGAGCAGTTCTTC. This gives the protein CASSQDPSGSGWEQFF.

The V gene is TRBV6-4, the J gene TRBJ2-7; 10 bases are a match to TRBD2. V lost 10 bases and J lost 1; bases outside the gene matches: 4. The CDR3 has 13 residues. Germline V gene data show CDR1 as MRHNA and CDR2 as SNTAGT. The CDR3 is CATGLAESYEQYF. Here the CDR3 DNA reads TGTGCCACCGGACTAGCGGAGTCCTACGAGCAGTACTTC.

The CDR3: CASSALDSGATYEQYF. CDR3 nucleotides: TGTGCCAGCAGCGCCCTGGACAGCGGGGCCACCTACGAGCAGTACTTC. This chain connects TRBV7-9 to TRBJ2-7; D is perhaps TRBD2 (7 bases). The CDR3 spans 16 residues. Looked up from germline, CDR1 is SEHNR and CDR2 is FQNEAQ (reference sequence). Trimming shortened V by 5 bases and J by 2 bases, and 19 bases separated the two germline ends.

V usage is TRBV29-1 and J usage is TRBJ2-7, with 9 bases lining up with TRBD1. This CDR3 contains 15 residues. V lost 6 bases, J lost 1 base, and 10 bases stayed unmatched. Germline V gene lookup returns CDR1 SQVTM and CDR2 ANQGSEA. As DNA, the CDR3 is TGCAGCGTGCTATCCCGGGACAGGGCTTCCTACGAGCAGTACTTC. This sequence encodes CSVLSRDRASYEQYF.

The chain recombines TRBV9 with TRBJ2-5; 13 nucleotides match TRBD2. Germline CDR1 and CDR2: SGDLS and YYNGEE. J gave up 5 bases and V 0 bases, and 4 bases lay outside the gene matches. The CDR3 has 16 amino acids. CDR3 sequence: CASSVGSLAGGETQYF. Written as DNA, the CDR3 is TGTGCCAGCAGCGTAGGTTCACTAGCGGGAGGGGAGACCCAGTACTTC.

V usage is TRBV4-2 and J usage is TRBJ2-5, with 7 nucleotides matching TRBD2. The better agreement between TRBJ2-7 and the DNA end casts doubt on the J call. CDR1 is LGHNA and CDR2 is YNFKEQ in the germline V gene. CDR3 length equals 16 residues. The CDR3 protein is CASSQGQLGGSYEQYF. In DNA, the CDR3 is TGTGCCAGCAGCCAAGGCCAGTTGGGCGGGAGTTACGAGCAGTACTTC.

CDR3 nucleotide sequence: TGCGCCAGCAGCCAAGATCGGATCGGTGGGAGGCAAGGCGAGCAGTACTTC. Protein: CASSQDRIGGRQGEQYF. This chain uses TRBV4-1 with TRBJ2-7; possibly TRBD2 for D (6 bases). CDR1 is MGHRA and CDR2 is YSYEKL in the germline V gene. Trimming left V 0 bases short and J 6 bases short, with 21 bases between. The CDR3 loop spans 17 amino acids.

V usage is TRBV5-6 and J usage is TRBJ2-7; TRBD2 might be the D (6 bases). From germline, CDR1 is SGHDT and CDR2 YYEEEE. V was shortened by 3 bases and J by 0 bases, with 19 bases between the two germline ends. There are 17 residues in the CDR3. The CDR3 region has the DNA TGTGCCAGCAGCTACCCGATCGGGGGAGGCAGCTCCTACGAGCAGTACTTC. The encoded protein is CASSYPIGGGSSYEQYF.

This chain joins TRBV7-9 and TRBJ2-5; TRBD2 is a possible D gene (6 bases). With 3 bases removed from V and 2 bases from J, the gap between germline ends came to 22 bases. The CDR3 has 18 amino acids. Germline V gene lookup returns CDR1 SEHNR and CDR2 FQNEAQ (reference sequence). CDR3 sequence: CASSFIGGGYEEQETQYF. The CDR3 DNA reads as TGTGCCAGCAGCTTTATCGGTGGGGGGTACGAGGAACAAGAGACCCAGTACTTC.

The rearrangement uses TRBV28 and TRBJ2-7, with 9 bases fitting TRBD2. Looked up from germline, CDR1 is MDHEN and CDR2 is SYDVKM. CDR3 size: 13 residues. Losses at the gene ends were 2 bases for V and 6 bases for J; bases not matched to a gene: 2. CDR3 sequence: CASSLAGGLEQYF. The CDR3 DNA reads as TGTGCCAGCAGTTTAGCGGGAGGGCTCGAGCAGTACTTC.

This clone was picked up a small number of times. V usage is TRBV6-5 and J usage is TRBJ2-7; 13 bases are a match to TRBD2. The CDR3 covers 15 residues. CDR1 is MNHEY and CDR2 is SVGAGI in the germline V gene. The junction had 1 base not matched to a gene; V was cut back by 0 bases and J by 5 bases. CDR3 in DNA: TGTGCCAGCAGTTACTCGGGGACTAGCGGGAACGAGCAGTACTTC. Its protein product is CASSYSGTSGNEQYF.

The chain joins TRBV28 to TRBJ1-3; D unclear. The germline gives CDR1 MDHEN, CDR2 SYDVKM. The CDR3 spans 13 residues. V was pared by 6 bases and J by 3 bases, with 9 bases between. The CDR3 spells CASSQDLGNTIYF. CDR3 nucleotides: TGTGCCAGCAGCCAGGATCTTGGAAACACCATATATTTT.

The chain carries TRBV6-4 and TRBJ2-3, with 11 bases that match TRBD2. The CDR3 is made up of 16 amino acids. Trimming removed 6 bases from V and 4 bases from J; junction bases left unmatched: 9. Germline lookup yields CDR1 MRHNA and CDR2 SNTAGT. The CDR3 DNA sequence: TGTGCCAGCAGCGAGAGTCTAGCGGGAGGAGCAGATACGCAGTATTTT. Translated: CASSESLAGGADTQYF.

CDR3 residues: CAWSWTGSNQPQHF. CDR3 in DNA: TGTGCCTGGAGTTGGACAGGGAGCAATCAGCCCCAGCATTTT. The chain has TRBV30 and TRBJ1-5; 8 positions agree with TRBD1. The germline V gene encodes CDR1 GTSNPN and CDR2 SVGIG (reference sequence). The CDR3 is 14 amino acids. J lost 1 base, V lost 2 bases, and 1 base had no gene match. Filled out from reference TRBV30 and TRBJ1-5, the complete variable domain reads SQTIHQWPATLVQPVGSPLSLECTVEGTSNPNLYWYRQAAGRGLQLLFYSVGIGQISSEVPQNLSASRPQDRQFILSSKKLLLSDSGFYLCAWSWTGSNQPQHFGDGTRLSIL.

The rearrangement uses TRBV28 and TRBJ2-1, with a tentative D call TRBD2 (6 bases). V lost 7 bases and J lost 7, with 14 bases in between. Germline CDR1 reads MDHEN; CDR2 reads SYDVKM. The CDR3 runs 13 residues. The CDR3: CASTLGRSNEQFF. The CDR3 DNA sequence: TGTGCCAGCACCTTGGGGAGGTCAAATGAGCAGTTCTTC.

CDR3 protein: CASSLLAGGDGELFF. The CDR3 DNA reads TGTGCCAGCAGCTTACTAGCGGGAGGCGACGGGGAGCTGTTTTTT. This chain links TRBV7-3 with TRBJ2-2; 11 bases fit TRBD2. Germline V gene data show CDR1 as SGHTA and CDR2 as FQGTGA. CDR3 length: 15 residues. V shed 2 bases and J 7 bases; nucleotides not matched to a gene: 3.

This clone was detected only a few times. V and J are TRBV27 and TRBJ2-7, with a possible D match to TRBD1 (5 bases). Trimming cost V 4 bases and J 0 bases, with 10 bases left between them. The CDR3 covers 14 residues. The germline V gene encodes CDR1 MNHEY and CDR2 SMNVEV (reference sequence). The CDR3 region has the DNA TGTGCCAGCAGTTCGGAGACAGCCTCCTACGAGCAGTACTTC. This sequence encodes CASSSETASYEQYF.

The rearrangement joins TRBV11-2 to TRBJ2-7; maybe TRBD1 (5 bases). The germline V and J ends were trimmed by 0 bases and 2 bases, with 11 bases remaining between them. CDR1 and CDR2 (germline): SGHAT, FQNNGV. The CDR3 sequence is 15 residues long. For the CDR3, the DNA is TGTGCCAGCAGCTTAGATTGGACAACCACCTACGAGCAGTACTTC. Translated: CASSLDWTTTYEQYF.

DNA of the CDR3: TGTGCCTGGAGTGTGGGGCGAAACTCCTACGAGCAGTACTTC. It yields the protein CAWSVGRNSYEQYF. The J gene is TRBJ2-7, the V gene TRBV30, with TRBD1 as a possible D gene (5 bases). Deletions cut 0 bases from V and 0 bases from J, with 9 bases between. This CDR3 region has 14 residues. Germline values: CDR1 GTSNPN, CDR2 SVGIG (reference sequence).

This clone has a handful of counts. The chain employs TRBV4-1 and TRBJ2-7, with 10 nucleotides matching TRBD2. V lost 4 bases and J lost 3; bases outside the gene matches: 9. Germline V gives CDR1 MGHRA, CDR2 YSYEKL. The CDR3 runs 16 residues. The CDR3 here is CASSRTWTSGNYEQYF. For the CDR3, the DNA is TGCGCCAGCAGCCGCACTTGGACTAGCGGAAACTACGAGCAGTACTTC.

The chain uses TRBV18 and TRBJ2-2, with 11 bases lining up with TRBD2. V lost 4 bases and J lost 4; bases outside the gene matches: 2. CDR3 size: 15 residues. CDR1 is KGHSH, CDR2 LQKENI, per germline. This chain's CDR3 is CASSHGTSGTGELFF. The CDR3 DNA is TGTGCCAGCTCACACGGGACTAGCGGCACCGGGGAGCTGTTTTTT.

This sequence joins TRBV19 and TRBJ2-1, with 11 bases identical to TRBD1. The ends lost 7 bases at V and 4 bases at J; junction bases unmatched: 24. The CDR3 has 21 residues. Per the germline V gene, CDR1 is LNHDA and CDR2 is SQIVND (reference sequence). The CDR3 loop reads CASTYAPTSDRGPISYNEQFF. Here the CDR3 DNA reads TGTGCCAGTACCTACGCACCCACGTCGGACAGGGGGCCCATTTCTTACAATGAGCAGTTCTTC.

This rearrangement joins TRBV6-1 to TRBJ2-1, with TRBD1 matching 8 bases. Germline V CDR1 and CDR2: MNHNS, SASEGT. Trimming took 2 bases from V and 5 from J; bases not matched to a gene: 5. This CDR3 comprises 15 residues. CDR3 residues: CASSEQLTGDNEQFF. The CDR3 nucleotides read TGTGCCAGCAGTGAACAGCTGACAGGGGACAATGAGCAGTTCTTC.

The chain uses TRBV27 and TRBJ2-1; 8 nucleotides match TRBD2. This CDR3 spans 15 amino acids. Germline CDR1 MNHEY, CDR2 SMNVEV (reference sequence). The J segment lost 2 bases and the V segment lost 2 bases, leaving 2 bases of the junction unmatched. In DNA, the CDR3 is TGTGCCAGCAGTTTAACGCGGGAGGCCTACAATGAGCAGTTCTTC. It is translated as CASSLTREAYNEQFF.

This clone has only a few counts. The chain links TRBV6-1 to TRBJ2-7, with 12 bases matching TRBD2. The germline CDR1 and CDR2 sequences are MNHNS and SASEGT. The V and J ends lost 7 bases and 5 bases, in that order; junction bases with no gene match: 9. The CDR3 totals 15 residues. For the CDR3, the DNA is TGTGCCAGCACTAGGACTAGCGGGAACGTTCACGAGCAGTACTTC. Translated: CASTRTSGNVHEQYF.